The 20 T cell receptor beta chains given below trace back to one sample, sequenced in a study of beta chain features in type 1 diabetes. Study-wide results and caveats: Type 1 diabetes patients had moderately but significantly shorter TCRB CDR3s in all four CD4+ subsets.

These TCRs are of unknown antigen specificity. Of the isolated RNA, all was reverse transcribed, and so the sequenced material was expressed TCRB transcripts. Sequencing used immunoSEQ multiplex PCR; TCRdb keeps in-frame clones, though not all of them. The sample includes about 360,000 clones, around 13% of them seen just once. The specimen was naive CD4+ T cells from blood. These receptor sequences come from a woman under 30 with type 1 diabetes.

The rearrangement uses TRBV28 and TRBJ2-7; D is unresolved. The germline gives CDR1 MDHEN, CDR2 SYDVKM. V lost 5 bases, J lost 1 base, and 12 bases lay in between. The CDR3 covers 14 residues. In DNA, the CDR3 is TGTGCCAGCAGTCTTACAACGGAGTCCTACGAGCAGTACTTC. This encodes CASSLTTESYEQYF.

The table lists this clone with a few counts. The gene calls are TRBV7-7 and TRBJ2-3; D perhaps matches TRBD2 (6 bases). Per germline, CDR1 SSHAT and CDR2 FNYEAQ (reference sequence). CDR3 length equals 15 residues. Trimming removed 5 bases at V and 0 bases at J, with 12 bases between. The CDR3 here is CASSIGAGSTDTQYF. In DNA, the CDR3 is TGTGCCAGCAGCATAGGGGCGGGGAGCACAGATACGCAGTATTTT.

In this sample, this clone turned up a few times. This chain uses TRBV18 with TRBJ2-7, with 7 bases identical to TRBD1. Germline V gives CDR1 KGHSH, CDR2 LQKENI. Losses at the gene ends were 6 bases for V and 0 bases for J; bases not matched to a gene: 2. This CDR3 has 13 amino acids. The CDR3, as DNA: TGTGCCAGCTCCCGGGACAGCTCCTACGAGCAGTACTTC. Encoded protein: CASSRDSSYEQYF.

CDR3: CASSLSQGLGWNEQFF. Here the CDR3 DNA reads TGTGCCAGCAGTTTATCACAGGGTTTGGGTTGGAATGAGCAGTTCTTC. This rearrangement joins TRBV28 to TRBJ2-1; tentatively, D is TRBD1 (6 bases). Trimming shortened V by 1 base and J by 7 bases, and 17 bases separated the two germline ends. The V gene's germline CDR1 is MDHEN and CDR2 SYDVKM. The CDR3 consists of 16 residues.

The CDR3 spells CASSRYLTGITDTQYF. CDR3 coding DNA: TGTGCCAGCAGCCGCTACCTAACAGGGATCACAGATACGCAGTATTTT. The rearrangement joins TRBV14 to TRBJ2-3, with a weak D call TRBD1 (6 bases). Germline values: CDR1 SGHDN, CDR2 FVKESK. Trimming removed 4 bases at V and 2 bases at J, with 16 bases between. This CDR3 has 16 amino acids. Complete variable domain (other parts from reference TRBV14 and TRBJ2-3): EAGVTQFPSHSVIEKGQTVTLRCDPISGHDNLYWYRRVMGKEIKFLLHFVKESKQDESGMPNNRFLAERTGGTYSTLKVQPAELEDSGVYFCASSRYLTGITDTQYFGPGTRLTVL.

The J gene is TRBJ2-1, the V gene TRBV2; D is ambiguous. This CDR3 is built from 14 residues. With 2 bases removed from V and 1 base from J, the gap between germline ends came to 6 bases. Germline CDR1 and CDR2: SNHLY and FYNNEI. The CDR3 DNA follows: TGTGCCAGCAGTGAAACTAAGTCCTACAATGAGCAGTTCTTC. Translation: CASSETKSYNEQFF.

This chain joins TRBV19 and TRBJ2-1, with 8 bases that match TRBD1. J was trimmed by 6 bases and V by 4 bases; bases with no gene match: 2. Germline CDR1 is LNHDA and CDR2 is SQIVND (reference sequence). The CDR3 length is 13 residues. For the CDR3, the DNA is TGTGCCAGTAGTAGCACAGGGGGCAATGAGCAGTTCTTC. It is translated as CASSSTGGNEQFF.

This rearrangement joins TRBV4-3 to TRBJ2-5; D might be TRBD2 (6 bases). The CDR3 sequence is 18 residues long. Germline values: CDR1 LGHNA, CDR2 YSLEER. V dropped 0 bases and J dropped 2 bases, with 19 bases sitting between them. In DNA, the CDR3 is TGCGCCAGCAGCCAAGACCCCCGGTTCGGGGGAGCACAAGAGACCCAGTACTTC. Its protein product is CASSQDPRFGGAQETQYF.

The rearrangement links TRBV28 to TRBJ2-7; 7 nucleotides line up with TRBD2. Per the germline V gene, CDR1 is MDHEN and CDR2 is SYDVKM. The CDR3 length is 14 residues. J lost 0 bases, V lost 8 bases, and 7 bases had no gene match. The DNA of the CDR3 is TGTGCCAGCGACCCTAGCGGAACCTCCTACGAGCAGTACTTC. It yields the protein CASDPSGTSYEQYF.

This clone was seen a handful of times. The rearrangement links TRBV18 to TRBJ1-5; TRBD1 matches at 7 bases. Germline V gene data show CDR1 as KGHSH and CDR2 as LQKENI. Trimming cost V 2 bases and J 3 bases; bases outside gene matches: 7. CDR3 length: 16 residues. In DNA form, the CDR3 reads TGTGCCAGCTCACCAGAGGGGAAGGGGGCCAATCAGCCCCAGCATTTT. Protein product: CASSPEGKGANQPQHF.

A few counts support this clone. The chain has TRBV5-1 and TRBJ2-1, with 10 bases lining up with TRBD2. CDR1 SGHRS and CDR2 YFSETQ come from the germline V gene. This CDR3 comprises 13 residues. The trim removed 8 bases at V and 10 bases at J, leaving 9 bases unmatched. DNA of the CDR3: TGCGCCAGTGGGAGCGGGGGGGCAGGGGAGCAGTTCTTC. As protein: CASGSGGAGEQFF.

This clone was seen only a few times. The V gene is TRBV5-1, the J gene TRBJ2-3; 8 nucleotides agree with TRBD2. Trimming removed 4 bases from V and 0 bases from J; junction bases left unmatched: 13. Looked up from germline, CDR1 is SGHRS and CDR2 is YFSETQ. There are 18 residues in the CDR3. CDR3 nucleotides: TGCGCCAGCAGCCAAACTCCATATAGCGGGACAAGCACAGATACGCAGTATTTT. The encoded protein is CASSQTPYSGTSTDTQYF.

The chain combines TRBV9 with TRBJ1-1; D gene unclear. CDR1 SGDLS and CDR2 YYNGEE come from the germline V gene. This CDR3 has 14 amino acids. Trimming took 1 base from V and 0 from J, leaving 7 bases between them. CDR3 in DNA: TGTGCCAGCAGCGTATCACACCTGAACACTGAAGCTTTCTTT. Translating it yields CASSVSHLNTEAFF. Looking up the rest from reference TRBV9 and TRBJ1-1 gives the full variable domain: DSGVTQTPKHLITATGQRVTLRCSPRSGDLSVYWYQQSLDQGLQFLIQYYNGEERAKGNILERFSAQQFPDLHSELNLSSLELGDSALYFCASSVSHLNTEAFFGQGTRLTVV.

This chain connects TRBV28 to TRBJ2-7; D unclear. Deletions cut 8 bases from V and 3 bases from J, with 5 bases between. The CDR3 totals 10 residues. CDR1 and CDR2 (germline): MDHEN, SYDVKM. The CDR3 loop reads CASSGYEQYF. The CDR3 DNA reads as TGTGCCAGCTCGGGCTACGAGCAGTACTTC.

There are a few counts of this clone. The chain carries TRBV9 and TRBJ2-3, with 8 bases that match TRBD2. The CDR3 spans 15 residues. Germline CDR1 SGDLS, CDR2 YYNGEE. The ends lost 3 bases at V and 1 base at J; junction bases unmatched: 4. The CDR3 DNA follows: TGTGCCAGCAGCGAAACTAGCGGTCGCACAGATACGCAGTATTTT. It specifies CASSETSGRTDTQYF.

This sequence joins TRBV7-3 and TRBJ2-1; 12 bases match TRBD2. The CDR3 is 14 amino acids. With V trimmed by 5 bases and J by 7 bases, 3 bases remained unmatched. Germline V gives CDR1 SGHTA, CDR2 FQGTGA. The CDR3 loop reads CASSRGLAGNEQFF. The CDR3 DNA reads TGTGCCAGCAGCCGAGGACTAGCGGGAAATGAGCAGTTCTTC.

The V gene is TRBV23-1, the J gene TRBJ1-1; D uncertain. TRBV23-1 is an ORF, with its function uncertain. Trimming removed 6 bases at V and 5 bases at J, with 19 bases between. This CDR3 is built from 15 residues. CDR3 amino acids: CASRPVAHNGTEAFF. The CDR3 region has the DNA TGCGCCAGCAGACCGGTCGCACATAACGGGACTGAAGCTTTCTTT.

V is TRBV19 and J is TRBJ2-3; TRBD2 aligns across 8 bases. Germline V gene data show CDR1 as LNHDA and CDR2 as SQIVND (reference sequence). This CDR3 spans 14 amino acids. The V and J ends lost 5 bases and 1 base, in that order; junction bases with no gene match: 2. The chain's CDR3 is CASSARGGTDTQYF. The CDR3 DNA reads TGTGCCAGTAGTGCGCGGGGGGGCACAGATACGCAGTATTTT.

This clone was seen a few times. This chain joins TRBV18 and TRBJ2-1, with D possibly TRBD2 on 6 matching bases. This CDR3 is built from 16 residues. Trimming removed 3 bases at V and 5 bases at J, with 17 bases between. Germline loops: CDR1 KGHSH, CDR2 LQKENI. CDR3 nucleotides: TGTGCCAGCTCACCTCCTATGTTAGCGGCCCACAATGAGCAGTTCTTC. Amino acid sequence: CASSPPMLAAHNEQFF.

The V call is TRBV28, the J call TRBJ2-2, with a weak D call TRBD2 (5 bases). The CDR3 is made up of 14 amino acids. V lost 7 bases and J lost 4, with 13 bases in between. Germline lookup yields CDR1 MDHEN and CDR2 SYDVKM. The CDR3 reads CASMVGSGTGELFF. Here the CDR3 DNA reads TGTGCCAGCATGGTAGGGAGCGGCACCGGGGAGCTGTTTTTT.